The rows below give T cell receptor beta chains drawn from one sample of a study of monozygotic twins with cystic fibrosis. Only in-frame clones appear in the TCRdb table, and some are missing; sequencing was by immunoSEQ multiplex PCR. Of about 36,000 clones in the sample, 85% to 95% were seen once. The sample was blood. These receptors came from a boy aged 2 to 10 with cystic fibrosis. Both conserved end residues are part of each CDR3. The D gene is left open where the match is weak. Size values are once, few and many counts, or a class for expanded clones, and some rows have none.

14	TRBV5-1	.	.	TRBJ2-6	CASSPPGGANVLTF	TGCGCCAGCAGCCCGCCTGGGGGGGCCAACGTCCTGACTTTC
14	TRBV29-1	.	.	TRBJ2-2	CSVDRGGDTGELFF	TGCAGCGTTGATCGAGGTGGGGACACCGGGGAGCTGTTTTTT
14	TRBV6-6	.	TRBD1	TRBJ1-5	CASSPRQGAQPQHF	TGTGCCAGCAGTCCACGACAGGGGGCTCAGCCCCAGCATTTT
14	TRBV25-1	few	.	TRBJ1-1	CASSRAHMNTEAFF	TGTGCCAGCTCACGGGCACACATGAACACTGAAGCTTTCTTT
11	TRBV29-1	once	.	TRBJ1-3	CSVSSGNTIYF	TGCAGCGTCAGCTCTGGAAACACCATATATTTT
16	TRBV11-3	.	.	TRBJ2-1	CASSLDFMTGYNEQFF	TGTGCCAGCAGCTTAGACTTCATGACAGGCTACAATGAGCAGTTCTTC
15	TRBV9	.	TRBD2	TRBJ2-7	CASSVGVSGSYEQYF	TGTGCCAGCAGCGTAGGTGTTAGCGGGAGCTACGAGCAGTACTTC
13	TRBV2	.	TRBD1	TRBJ1-6	CASSDTGASPLHF	TGTGCCAGCAGTGATACAGGGGCTTCACCCCTCCACTTT
15	TRBV4-2	.	.	TRBJ2-2	CASSQEGEVAGELFF	TGTGCCAGCAGCCAAGAGGGGGAGGTGGCCGGGGAGCTGTTTTTT
20	TRBV4-3	.	TRBD1	TRBJ2-7	CASSQDYRRQGTGIPYEQYF	TGCGCCAGCAGCCAAGATTATAGGCGTCAAGGGACAGGGATTCCTTACGAGCAGTACTTC
14	TRBV7-8	.	.	TRBJ1-2	CASSATTVNYGYTF	TGTGCCAGCAGCGCCACGACAGTAAACTATGGCTACACCTTC
13	TRBV10-3	.	.	TRBJ1-2	CAIRSRQVSGYTF	TGTGCCATCAGAAGCCGACAGGTTTCTGGCTACACCTTC
13	TRBV19	.	.	TRBJ1-1	CASKVGMNTEAFF	TGTGCCAGTAAGGTGGGCATGAACACTGAAGCTTTCTTT
16	TRBV11-2	.	TRBD1	TRBJ2-1	CASSLEPGQFYNEQFF	TGTGCCAGCAGCTTAGAACCGGGACAGTTCTACAATGAGCAGTTCTTC
13	TRBV28	.	.	TRBJ1-2	CASSLGTNYGYTF	TGTGCCAGCAGTCTCGGAACGAACTATGGCTACACCTTC
14	TRBV4-2	few	.	TRBJ1-1	CASSQDSRSTEAFF	TGTGCCAGCAGCCAAGATTCCCGGTCAACTGAAGCTTTCTTT
15	TRBV15	once	TRBD1	TRBJ1-5	CATSRGTGGDQPQHF	TGTGCCACCAGCAGAGGGACAGGGGGCGATCAGCCCCAGCATTTT
15	TRBV5-1	.	.	TRBJ1-3	CASSLDASSGNTIYF	TGCGCCAGCAGCTTGGACGCTTCCTCTGGAAACACCATATATTTT
15	TRBV2	.	.	TRBJ1-5	CASSVELDSNQPQHF	TGTGCCAGCAGTGTTGAATTGGATAGCAATCAGCCCCAGCATTTT
11	TRBV7-9	.	.	TRBJ2-3	CASSSTDTQYF	TGTGCCAGCAGCTCTACAGATACGCAGTATTTT
14	TRBV19	.	.	TRBJ2-4	CASSLWGPKNIQYF	TGTGCCAGTAGTTTGTGGGGCCCCAAAAACATTCAGTACTTC
13	TRBV9	.	.	TRBJ2-3	CASSVENTDTQYF	TGTGCCAGCAGCGTAGAAAACACAGATACGCAGTATTTT
17	TRBV5-8	.	.	TRBJ2-3	CASTTQLWTKSTDTQYF	TGTGCCAGCACCACCCAGCTTTGGACAAAAAGCACAGATACGCAGTATTTT
14	TRBV13	.	.	TRBJ1-1	CASSPGGRNAEAFF	TGTGCCAGCAGCCCTGGGGGGAGAAACGCTGAAGCTTTCTTT
18	TRBV6-1	.	.	TRBJ2-2	CASSERPSFMANTGELFF	TGTGCCAGCAGTGAAAGGCCCAGCTTCATGGCGAACACCGGGGAGCTGTTTTTT
17	TRBV7-8	.	.	TRBJ1-5	CASSLVGRERGNQPQHF	TGTGCCAGCAGCTTAGTGGGTAGGGAACGAGGCAATCAGCCCCAGCATTTT
12	TRBV5-4	.	.	TRBJ1-1	CASSLSSAEAFF	TGTGCCAGCAGCTTGTCAAGCGCTGAAGCTTTCTTT
15	TRBV7-6	.	TRBD1	TRBJ1-4	CASSSDRVVGEKLFF	TGTGCCAGCAGCTCTGACAGGGTGGTTGGTGAAAAACTGTTTTTT
20	TRBV12-5	.	.	TRBJ1-6	CASGLSSILRTPGVAGSLHF	TGTGCTAGTGGTTTGTCCTCCATCTTAAGGACACCCGGGGTAGCAGGGTCCCTCCACTTT
16	TRBV13	.	.	TRBJ1-2	CASSLGLGGLGYGYTF	TGTGCCAGCAGCTTAGGTCTGGGGGGGCTCGGCTATGGCTACACCTTC
15	TRBV5-5	.	TRBD1	TRBJ1-2	CASNRPGQGDYGYTF	TGTGCCAGTAATCGCCCGGGACAGGGGGACTATGGCTACACCTTC
13	TRBV29-1	.	.	TRBJ1-1	CNASQRFNTEAFF	TGCAACGCCTCCCAACGTTTCAACACTGAAGCTTTCTTT
14	TRBV7-9	few	TRBD1	TRBJ2-7	CASSSDRGSYEQYF	TGTGCCAGCAGCTCCGACAGGGGGTCTTACGAGCAGTACTTC
14	TRBV19	.	TRBD2	TRBJ2-1	CASTSGGVYNEQFF	TGTGCCAGTACTAGCGGGGGGGTCTACAATGAGCAGTTCTTC
13	TRBV15	.	.	TRBJ1-5	CATSREGNQPQHF	TGTGCCACCAGCAGAGAGGGGAATCAGCCCCAGCATTTT
16	TRBV29-1	.	.	TRBJ2-5	CSVDNVPGGAGETQYF	TGCAGCGTTGATAATGTCCCGGGGGGCGCGGGCGAGACCCAGTACTTC
15	TRBV7-2	once	TRBD2	TRBJ2-1	CASTVAGGSYNEQFF	TGTGCCAGCACCGTAGCGGGGGGCTCCTACAATGAGCAGTTCTTC
15	TRBV10-3	.	TRBD1	TRBJ1-2	CATDKGGDRGHGYTF	TGTGCCACCGACAAAGGCGGGGACAGAGGGCATGGCTACACCTTC
23	TRBV9	.	TRBD1	TRBJ2-2	CASSVSGRELRQGVNANTGELFF	TGTGCCAGCAGCGTCTCCGGCCGAGAACTACGACAGGGGGTGAACGCGAACACCGGGGAGCTGTTTTTT
14	TRBV11-3	.	.	TRBJ1-1	CASSLSGKNTEAFF	TGTGCCAGCAGCTTATCTGGCAAGAACACTGAAGCTTTCTTT
15	TRBV6-5	.	TRBD1	TRBJ2-3	CASSQQGARTDTQYF	TGTGCCAGCAGTCAGCAGGGGGCTCGTACAGATACGCAGTATTTT
14	TRBV9	.	.	TRBJ2-2	CASSVGAARGELFF	TGTGCCAGCAGCGTAGGAGCAGCGCGCGGGGAGCTGTTTTTT